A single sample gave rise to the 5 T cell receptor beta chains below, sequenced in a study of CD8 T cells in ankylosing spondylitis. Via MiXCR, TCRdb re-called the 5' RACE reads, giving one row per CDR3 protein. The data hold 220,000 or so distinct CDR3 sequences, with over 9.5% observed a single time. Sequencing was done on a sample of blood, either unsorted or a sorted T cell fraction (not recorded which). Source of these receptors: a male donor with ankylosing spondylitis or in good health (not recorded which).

The CDR3 DNA reads TGTGCCAGCAGCCAAGGAACTGTGACAGGGGTTAACATTCAGTACTTC. Amino acid sequence: CASSQGTVTGVNIQYF. This sequence joins TRBV4-2 and TRBJ2-4; 8 nucleotides align to TRBD1. The CDR3 has 16 amino acids. Germline CDR1 is LGHNA and CDR2 is YNFKEQ. V shed 1 base and J 7 bases; nucleotides not matched to a gene: 9.

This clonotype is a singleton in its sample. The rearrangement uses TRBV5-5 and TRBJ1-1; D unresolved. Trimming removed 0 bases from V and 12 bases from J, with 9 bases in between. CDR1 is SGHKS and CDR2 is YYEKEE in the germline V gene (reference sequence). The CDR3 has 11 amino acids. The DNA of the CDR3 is TGTGCCAGCAGCTTGGTCCAGGAAACTTTCTTT. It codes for CASSLVQETFF.

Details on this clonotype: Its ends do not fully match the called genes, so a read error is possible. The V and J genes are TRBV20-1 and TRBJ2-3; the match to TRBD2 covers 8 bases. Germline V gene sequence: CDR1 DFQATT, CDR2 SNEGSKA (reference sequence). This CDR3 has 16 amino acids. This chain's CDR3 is CSATNGGAWGIDMQYF. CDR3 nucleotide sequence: TGCAGTGCTACTAACGGGGGGGCTTGGGGCATAGATATGCAGTATTTT.

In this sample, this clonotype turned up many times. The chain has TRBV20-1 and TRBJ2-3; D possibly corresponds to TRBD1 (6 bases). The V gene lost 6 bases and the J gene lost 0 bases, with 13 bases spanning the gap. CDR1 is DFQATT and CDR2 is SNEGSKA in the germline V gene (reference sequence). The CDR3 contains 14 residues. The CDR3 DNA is TGCAGTGCCGTCACGACAGGTAGCACAGATACGCAGTATTTT. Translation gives CSAVTTGSTDTQYF.

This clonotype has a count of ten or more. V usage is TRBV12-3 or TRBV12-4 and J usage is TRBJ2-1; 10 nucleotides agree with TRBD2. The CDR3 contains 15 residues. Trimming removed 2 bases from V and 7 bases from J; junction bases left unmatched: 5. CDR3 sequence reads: CASSLRTSGTNEQFF. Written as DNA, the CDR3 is TGTGCCAGCAGTTTAAGGACTAGCGGTACAAATGAGCAGTTCTTC.